This T cell receptor beta chain is drawn from a study of Tregs in tolerant kidney transplant recipients. This CDR3 is 14 amino acids long. The germline V and J ends were trimmed by 0 bases and 3 bases, with 7 bases remaining between them. Germline CDR1 reads MNHEY; CDR2 reads SVGAGI. As regards this clone: The antigen is undetermined.

Sequenced by immunoSEQ multiplex PCR; TCRdb stores in-frame clones only, minus some. The sample lists 50,000 to 65,000 clones; roughly 86% were seen once. The study's findings and limits: Changing PCR primers prevented nucleotide comparison between some patients' samples. Validation in larger populations is needed because few patients were studied. This study did not directly address biological reproducibility.

Mixed chimerism was transient after nonmyeloablative marrow transplants from related graft donors. CD4+CD25+CD127- Tregs, CD4+CD25- non-Tregs, CD4 and CD8 cells were sorted. This TCR was recovered from a human patient who received a combined kidney and bone marrow transplant. Some of the T cells may derive from the graft donor. The source material was CD4+ T cells from blood (PBMCs), sampled 6 months after the transplant. This chain links TRBV6-5 with TRBJ2-3; D gene uncertain. CDR3 DNA: TGTGCCAGCAGTTACTCGGTCCTAACAGATACGCAGTATTTT. This encodes CASSYSVLTDTQYF.